One TCR beta chain is described in this entry. The data belong to a study of blood T cell repertoires in COVID-19. Study-wide background: Samples came from the United States, Italy and Spain, spanning acute and convalescent COVID-19. PBMCs, B-cell-depleted T cells, or T cells provided the cDNA or gDNA that made up the material.

Authors' data handling: Amplified reference gene primers provided the basis for estimating nucleated cell counts. Profiled with immunoSEQ multiplex PCR; TCRdb holds only in-frame clones, not every one. D and trimming were read from the DNA, whereas the V and J calls and clone size are those reported in that table. The sample has 150,000 to 200,000 clones, around 80% seen once. V was pared by 5 bases and J by 3 bases, with 7 bases of the junction left unmatched. Germline V gene lookup returns CDR1 SNHLY and CDR2 FYNNEI. The CDR3 is made up of 15 amino acids. The J gene is TRBJ1-3, the V gene TRBV2; TRBD1 matches 7 bases. Sequencing used peripheral blood. The origin of this receptor is a man aged 55 to 69 with active or convalescent COVID-19. The CDR3 DNA follows: TGTGCCAGCAGTCCCCAGGGGGGTAGTGGAAACACCATATATTTT. It codes for CASSPQGGSGNTIYF.